These 27 T cell receptor beta chains came from one sample sequenced in a study of memory CD8 T cells in hepatitis C reinfection. The protocol was immunoSEQ multiplex PCR, while the TCRdb copy is restricted to in-frame clones and leaves out a portion. The sample records about 50,000 clones, about 90% being singletons. Described time point: pre-reinfection, 55 to 20 weeks before reinfection detection. The sorted cells went straight to TCR sequencing with no prior in vitro expansion. The sequenced sample consisted of naive CD8+ T cells sorted from blood. These TCRs come from a man in his late teens or twenties with hepatitis C virus infection.

V gene TRBV6-1 combines with J gene TRBJ2-1; 9 nucleotides line up with TRBD1. V dropped 4 bases and J dropped 8; count of bases not matched to a gene: 9. This CDR3 has 15 amino acids. In germline, CDR1 is MNHNS, CDR2 SASEGT. CDR3 region: CASSARGQGLHEQFF. In nucleotides, the CDR3 is TGTGCCAGCAGTGCTAGGGGACAGGGCTTGCATGAGCAGTTCTTC.

The chain is built from TRBV19 and TRBJ2-1, with a tentative D call TRBD2 (6 bases). This CDR3 region has 14 residues. Germline V lookup: CDR1 LNHDA, CDR2 SQIVND (reference sequence). V shed 0 bases and J shed 8 bases, with 11 bases lying between them. CDR3 nucleotides: TGTGCCAGTAGTATAGATGGGGGGTTCGATGAGCAGTTCTTC. Its protein is CASSIDGGFDEQFF.

V usage is TRBV4-1 and J usage is TRBJ2-7; D call uncertain. Trimming pared 0 bases from V and 3 bases from J, leaving 12 bases between. CDR3 length: 15 amino acids. The germline V gene encodes CDR1 MGHRA and CDR2 YSYEKL. The CDR3 bases are TGCGCCAGCAGCCAAGATCTGGGCACCTTCTACGAGCAGTACTTC. Translation gives CASSQDLGTFYEQYF.

The chain joins TRBV13 to TRBJ2-1; possible D gene TRBD2, 5 bases. V was cut by 5 bases and J by 13 bases, with 12 bases left in between. The CDR3 loop spans 11 amino acids. The germline V gene encodes CDR1 PRHDT and CDR2 FYEKMQ (reference sequence). The CDR3 region is CASSEKRSQFF. CDR3 DNA: TGTGCCAGCAGCGAAAAGCGGAGCCAGTTCTTC.

This clone came up a few times. The chain uses TRBV4-2 and TRBJ1-1; D gene unclear. This CDR3 is built from 19 residues. Germline-derived CDR1 and CDR2 are LGHNA and YNFKEQ. Trimming removed 1 base at V and 0 bases at J, with 21 bases between. In DNA form, the CDR3 reads TGTGCCAGCAGCCAAGTTCGGGTGCGGGGATCCCCCTTGAACACTGAAGCTTTCTTT. Protein sequence: CASSQVRVRGSPLNTEAFF.

As to this clone: The junction does not match germline at one end; this may be a read error. This CDR3 is also generated by other DNA sequences in the sample. The rearrangement joins TRBV28 to TRBJ2-7, with 7 nucleotides matching TRBD1. The CDR3 runs 15 residues. In germline, CDR1 is MDHEN, CDR2 SYDVKM. CDR3 amino acids: CASSYRDRGIYEQYF. The CDR3 DNA follows: TGTGCCAGCAGTTACCGGGACAGAGGTATCTACGAGCAGTACTTT.

The chain employs TRBV5-1 and TRBJ2-5; D is perhaps TRBD2 (6 bases). The V end lost 3 bases, the J end lost 1 base, and 13 bases lay between the germline ends. The CDR3 spans 15 residues. Germline CDR1 and CDR2: SGHRS and YFSETQ. CDR3 in DNA: TGCGCCAGCAGCTACGAAGTAGCGGTCCAAGAGACCCAGTACTTC. It yields the protein CASSYEVAVQETQYF.

The chain links TRBV7-2 to TRBJ2-1; 7 bases are shared with TRBD2. Germline CDR1 SGHTA, CDR2 FQGNSA. The junction had 8 bases not matched to a gene; V was cut back by 5 bases and J by 7 bases. There are 14 residues in the CDR3. The DNA of the CDR3 is TGTGCCAGCAGCGTAGGACTAGGCCTGAATGAGCAGTTCTTC. Amino acids: CASSVGLGLNEQFF.

The V and J genes are TRBV11-2 and TRBJ2-1; D is uncertain. Looked up from germline, CDR1 is SGHAT and CDR2 is FQNNGV. The CDR3 contains 11 residues. The germline V and J ends were trimmed by 3 bases and 7 bases, with 4 bases remaining between them. The CDR3: CASSLENEQFF. CDR3 in DNA: TGTGCCAGCAGCTTGGAGAATGAGCAGTTCTTC.

The V gene is TRBV7-9, the J gene TRBJ2-3; the match to TRBD1 covers 8 bases. J lost 3 bases, V lost 5 bases, and 7 bases had no gene match. The CDR3 spans 15 residues. Germline V lookup: CDR1 SEHNR, CDR2 FQNEAQ (reference sequence). CDR3 DNA sequence: TGTGCCAGCAGCACCTGGACAGGGATTACAGATACGCAGTATTTT. This gives the protein CASSTWTGITDTQYF. Full variable domain (missing parts from reference TRBV7-9 and TRBJ2-3): DTGVSQNPRHKITKRGQNVTFRCDPISEHNRLYWYRQTLGQGPEFLTYFQNEAQLEKSRLLSDRFSAERPKGSFSTLEIQRTEQGDSAMYLCASSTWTGITDTQYFGPGTRLTVL.

The chain uses TRBV4-1 and TRBJ2-1; D call uncertain. The CDR3 runs to 14 residues. Germline V CDR1 and CDR2: MGHRA, YSYEKL. V was trimmed by 0 bases and J by 9 bases, leaving 12 bases between them. The CDR3 protein is CASSQEGTVSEQFF. The CDR3 DNA reads as TGCGCCAGCAGCCAAGAGGGCACGGTCAGTGAGCAGTTCTTC.

The chain recombines TRBV5-6 with TRBJ2-2; possible D gene TRBD2, 5 bases. Germline loops: CDR1 SGHDT, CDR2 YYEEEE. The V end was cut by 0 bases, the J end by 4 bases, with 7 bases between. The CDR3 extends over 14 amino acids. CDR3 sequence reads: CASSLAGVTGELFF. The CDR3 DNA reads as TGTGCCAGCAGCTTGGCCGGGGTCACCGGGGAGCTGTTTTTT.

The chain combines TRBV4-3 with TRBJ2-7; 7 bases are a match to TRBD1. This CDR3 region has 14 residues. With V trimmed by 3 bases and J by 1 base, 3 bases remained unmatched. Germline CDR1 reads LGHNA; CDR2 reads YSLEER. The CDR3 sequence: CASSQDRLSYEQYV. The DNA of the CDR3 is TGCGCCAGCAGCCAGGACAGGTTATCCTACGAGCAGTACGTC.

V usage is TRBV29-1 and J usage is TRBJ2-1; a weak D match, TRBD1 (8 bases). Per the germline V gene, CDR1 is SQVTM and CDR2 is ANQGSEA. The CDR3 loop spans 14 amino acids. Trimming removed 7 bases from V and 8 bases from J, with 21 bases in between. CDR3 sequence reads: CSATRQGRGHEQFF. For the CDR3, the DNA is TGCAGCGCCACTCGACAGGGGAGGGGTCATGAGCAGTTCTTC.

The rearrangement links TRBV7-2 to TRBJ1-6, with D tentatively TRBD1 (6 bases). This CDR3 spans 15 amino acids. The ends were cut back, 4 bases at V and 5 bases at J, with 12 bases in the middle. Per the germline V gene, CDR1 is SGHTA and CDR2 is FQGNSA. CDR3 loop: CASSSGTPNNSPLHF. In DNA, the CDR3 is TGTGCCAGCAGCTCCGGGACACCGAATAATTCACCCCTCCACTTT.

The chain combines TRBV28 with TRBJ2-7, with 9 bases aligning to TRBD2. The V gene's germline CDR1 is MDHEN and CDR2 SYDVKM. Trimming at V came to 3 bases and at J to 4 bases, leaving 4 bases not matched to a gene. The CDR3 contains 14 residues. The CDR3 reads CASSLSLAGYEQYF. Here the CDR3 DNA reads TGTGCCAGCAGTTTGTCTCTAGCGGGGTACGAGCAGTACTTC.

This sequence joins TRBV4-2 and TRBJ1-5; D ambiguous. This CDR3 is 15 amino acids long. V was pared by 0 bases and J by 3 bases, with 9 bases between. Germline values: CDR1 LGHNA, CDR2 YNFKEQ. CDR3 nucleotides: TGTGCCAGCAGCCAAGAGAGGGTCTCCAATCAGCCCCAGCATTTT. This encodes CASSQERVSNQPQHF.

This rearrangement joins TRBV28 to TRBJ1-3; 8 bases map to TRBD1. J was trimmed by 0 bases and V by 6 bases; bases with no gene match: 4. Germline CDR1 reads MDHEN; CDR2 reads SYDVKM. This CDR3 has 15 residues. CDR3: CASSKTGGSGNTIYF. CDR3 coding DNA: TGTGCCAGCAGCAAAACAGGGGGCTCTGGAAACACCATATATTTT. The complete variable domain, with remaining parts taken from reference TRBV28 and TRBJ1-3, reads DVKVTQSSRYLVKRTGEKVFLECVQDMDHENMFWYRQDPGLGLRLIYFSYDVKMKEKGDIPEGYSVSREKKERFSLILESASTNQTSMYLCASSKTGGSGNTIYFGEGSWLTVV.

The gene calls are TRBV4-1 and TRBJ2-1; 7 nucleotides agree with TRBD1. V was pared by 4 bases and J by 4 bases, with 7 bases of the junction left unmatched. The CDR3 sequence is 15 residues long. From germline, CDR1 is MGHRA and CDR2 YSYEKL. The CDR3 nucleotides read TGCGCCAGCAGCCTTGACAGGGTGGTGTACAATGAGCAGTTCTTC. Its translation: CASSLDRVVYNEQFF.

The CDR3 DNA sequence: TGTGCCAGCAGCCAACTAATAGCGGGAGGCTTCACAGATACGCAGTATTTT. Residues: CASSQLIAGGFTDTQYF. The chain joins TRBV7-9 to TRBJ2-3; 10 bases align to TRBD2. The trim removed 5 bases at V and 2 bases at J, leaving 10 bases unmatched. The CDR3 covers 17 residues. Germline lookup yields CDR1 SEHNR and CDR2 FQNEAQ (reference sequence).

The V call is TRBV5-5, the J call TRBJ2-3, with 7 bases aligning to TRBD2. The length of the CDR3 is 15 residues. From germline, CDR1 is SGHKS and CDR2 YYEKEE (reference sequence). V lost 4 bases to trimming and J lost 5 bases; unmatched junction nucleotides: 10. As DNA, the CDR3 is TGTGCCAGCAGCGGGGAGTGGAGCGGGATAGATACGCAGTATTTT. Translation gives CASSGEWSGIDTQYF.

The sample holds one count of this clone. V and J are TRBV28 and TRBJ2-7; 11 positions match TRBD1. This CDR3 contains 14 residues. V lost 4 bases and J lost 4; bases outside the gene matches: 3. Germline V gene lookup returns CDR1 MDHEN and CDR2 SYDVKM. CDR3 protein: CASSYGTGGYEQYF. CDR3 coding DNA: TGTGCCAGCAGTTACGGGACAGGGGGGTACGAGCAGTACTTC.

In nucleotides, the CDR3 is TGTGCCAGCAGCTTAGCGCTCGGGTTGTGGAATTCACCCCTCCACTTT. This translates into CASSLALGLWNSPLHF. The chain joins TRBV7-9 to TRBJ1-6; D is unclear. CDR3 length equals 16 residues. V lost 0 bases, J lost 7 bases, and 13 bases lay in between. The V gene's germline CDR1 is SEHNR and CDR2 FQNEAQ (reference sequence). Using reference TRBV7-9 and TRBJ1-6 for the parts outside the CDR3, the full variable domain is DTGVSQNPRHKITKRGQNVTFRCDPISEHNRLYWYRQTLGQGPEFLTYFQNEAQLEKSRLLSDRFSAERPKGSFSTLEIQRTEQGDSAMYLCASSLALGLWNSPLHFGNGTRLTVT.

Notes on this clone: One junction end does not reproduce the germline sequence, and a read error may be involved. The J gene is TRBJ2-6, the V gene TRBV27, with D tentatively TRBD1 (5 bases). Per germline, CDR1 MNHEY and CDR2 SMNVEV (reference sequence). The CDR3 totals 16 residues. This CDR3 reads CASSHELGSGANVLTF. CDR3 sequence (DNA): TGTGCCAGCAGCCATGAGCTGGGCTCTGGGGCCAACGTCCTGACCTTC.

DNA for the CDR3: TGTGCCAGCAGTTGGAAGACAGGATACTCCTACGAGCAGTACTTC. Translated, it gives CASSWKTGYSYEQYF. The J gene is TRBJ2-7, the V gene TRBV2; a possible D gene is TRBD1 (6 bases). This CDR3 region has 15 residues. Trimming left V 5 bases short and J 0 bases short, with 14 bases between. The germline CDR1 and CDR2 sequences are SNHLY and FYNNEI.

V gene TRBV7-9 combines with J gene TRBJ2-3; 13 bases match TRBD2. This CDR3 is 18 amino acids long. The V gene end was trimmed by 4 bases and the J gene end by 2 bases; junction bases not matched to a gene: 9. CDR1 SEHNR and CDR2 FQNEAQ come from the germline V gene (reference sequence). CDR3 bases: TGTGCCAGCAGCTCCTCCAGGACTAGCGGGGGTTACACAGATACGCAGTATTTT. Translation gives CASSSSRTSGGYTDTQYF.

The V call is TRBV7-6, the J call TRBJ2-3; 8 nucleotides agree with TRBD2. V lost 3 bases to trimming and J lost 4 bases; unmatched junction nucleotides: 3. Looked up from germline, CDR1 is SGHVS and CDR2 is FNYEAQ. The CDR3 consists of 14 residues. DNA for the CDR3: TGTGCCAGCAGCTTGGCAGCGGGAGCAGATACGCAGTATTTT. Translated, it gives CASSLAAGADTQYF.